These 24 T cell receptor beta chains were sequenced from one sample in a study of T cells in Graves' hyperthyroidism and ophthalmopathy. Amplification targeted TCR beta CDR3 regions from RNA transcripts. Researchers ran a first-round RT-PCR on the TCR CDR3 using the HTBI primer set. TCRdb used MiXCR to reprocess the multiplex PCR reads, holding one entry per CDR3 protein. This table holds 310,000 or so distinct CDR3 sequences, approximately 15% found once. Sequencing was performed on blood. These receptors were collected from a woman aged 60 to 75 with Graves' ophthalmopathy.

This clonotype was recorded at least ten times. The chain uses TRBV3-1 and TRBJ2-2; 8 nucleotides agree with TRBD1. This CDR3 is built from 12 residues. V lost 2 bases, J lost 13 bases, and 3 bases stayed unmatched. Per germline, CDR1 LGHDT and CDR2 YNNKEL (reference sequence). CDR3 amino acids: CASSQPGTGLFF. The CDR3 coding sequence is TGTGCCAGCAGCCAACCCGGGACAGGGCTGTTTTTT.

This clonotype was counted a few times. The rearrangement joins TRBV3-1 to TRBJ1-6, with a weak D call TRBD1 (5 bases). V lost 8 bases, J lost 10 bases, and 12 bases lay in between. CDR1 and CDR2 (germline): LGHDT, YNNKEL (reference sequence). The CDR3 is 12 residues long. The CDR3 is CASGTTDSPLHF. Here the CDR3 DNA reads TGTGCCAGCGGCACGACAGACTCACCCCTCCACTTT.

This chain uses TRBV4-1 with TRBJ1-1, with D uncertain. Germline V gene data show CDR1 as MGHRA and CDR2 as YSYEKL. CDR3 length equals 15 residues. Trimming took 1 base from V and 7 from J, leaving 16 bases between them. The CDR3, as DNA: TGCGCCAGCAGCCAAGGGCTAGCAGGAAAGATTGAAGCTTTCTTT. It codes for CASSQGLAGKIEAFF.

The chain uses TRBV25-1 and TRBJ1-3, with D unclear. Between the trimmed V and J ends, which lost 4 bases and 6 bases, there was a span of 10 bases. Germline loops: CDR1 MGHDK, CDR2 SYGVNS. The CDR3 covers 13 residues. The CDR3 sequence: CASSASGLNTIYF. CDR3 nucleotides: TGTGCCAGCAGTGCCTCGGGGTTAAACACCATATATTTT.

The sample holds a few counts of this clonotype. The chain recombines TRBV5-5 with TRBJ1-5, with D possibly matching TRBD1 (5 bases). Germline lookup yields CDR1 SGHKS and CDR2 YYEKEE (reference sequence). V was shortened by 0 bases and J by 5 bases, with 18 bases between the two germline ends. This CDR3 has 17 amino acids. The DNA for the CDR3 is TGTGCCAGCAGCTTGGCTTTTGGGGAGGCGGGGGATCAGCCCCAGCATTTT. Protein sequence: CASSLAFGEAGDQPQHF. Full variable domain (missing parts from reference TRBV5-5 and TRBJ1-5): DAGVTQSPTHLIKTRGQQVTLRCSPISGHKSVSWYQQVLGQGPQFIFQYYEKEERGRGNFPDRFSARQFPNYSSELNVNALLLGDSALYLCASSLAFGEAGDQPQHFGDGTRLSIL.

This clonotype is a singleton in its sample. This may stem from a read error, because a much larger clone lies one nucleotide away. This chain links TRBV3-1 with TRBJ2-7; TRBD1 aligns across 9 bases. Losses at the gene ends were 4 bases for V and 3 bases for J; bases not matched to a gene: 10. This CDR3 comprises 16 residues. The germline V gene has CDR1 LGHDT and CDR2 YNNKEL (reference sequence). CDR3 region: CASSPAGRTGVYEQYF. In DNA form, the CDR3 reads TGTGCCAGCAGCCCTGCAGGCCGGACAGGGGTCTACGAGCAGTACTTC.

This clonotype was picked up many times. The V call is TRBV5-1, the J call TRBJ2-7, with D perhaps being TRBD1 or TRBD2 (5 bases each). Trimming took off 0 bases at V and 5 bases at J, with 12 bases between the two ends. Germline V lookup: CDR1 SGHRS, CDR2 YFSETQ. The CDR3 contains 14 residues. In DNA, the CDR3 is TGCGCCAGCAGCTTGGGACAGAGGGGCGACGAGCAGTACTTC. Translating it yields CASSLGQRGDEQYF.

This chain uses TRBV19 with TRBJ2-1; no definite D call. This CDR3 comprises 10 residues. CDR1 and CDR2 from the germline V gene are LNHDA and SQIVND (reference sequence). Trimming shortened V by 8 bases and J by 7 bases, and 6 bases separated the two germline ends. The CDR3 is CASSKNEQFF. The CDR3 bases are TGTGCCAGTTCCAAGAATGAGCAGTTCTTC.

This chain joins TRBV24-1 and TRBJ2-5, with 8 bases matching TRBD2. Per germline, CDR1 KGHDR and CDR2 SFDVKD. This CDR3 region has 15 residues. The V gene end was trimmed by 3 bases and the J gene end by 3 bases; junction bases not matched to a gene: 5. CDR3 amino acids: CATSDASGGKETQYF. The CDR3 bases are TGTGCCACCAGTGATGCAAGCGGGGGAAAAGAGACCCAGTACTTC.

This rearrangement joins TRBV5-5 to TRBJ2-7, with TRBD2 as a possible D gene (5 bases). The germline V and J ends were trimmed by 4 bases and 5 bases, with 10 bases remaining between them. The CDR3 has 12 amino acids. Germline V lookup: CDR1 SGHKS, CDR2 YYEKEE (reference sequence). CDR3 DNA sequence: TGTGCCAGCAGCCGAGGGAGCAACGAGCAGTACTTC. Its protein is CASSRGSNEQYF.

This clonotype appeared many times. The V and J genes are TRBV11-3 and TRBJ1-1; 7 positions agree with TRBD1. The length of the CDR3 is 14 residues. Per the germline V gene, CDR1 is SGHNT and CDR2 is YENEEA. Unmatched junction bases numbered 2, after V lost 3 bases and J lost 1 base. The CDR3 DNA reads TGTGCCAGCAGCTTCAGGGGGGAGAACACTGAAGCTTTCTTT. The encoded protein is CASSFRGENTEAFF.

The rearrangement links TRBV7-9 to TRBJ1-3; D not certain. Germline CDR1 reads SEHNR; CDR2 reads FQNEAQ (reference sequence). V gave up 3 bases and J gave up 0 bases, with 12 bases separating them. CDR3 length: 16 amino acids. The CDR3 spells CASSFNFLSSGNTIYF. The CDR3, as DNA: TGTGCCAGCAGCTTCAACTTTTTGAGCTCTGGAAACACCATATATTTT.

This clonotype was counted only a few times. V and J are TRBV3-1 and TRBJ2-2; no reliable D call. The CDR3 has 13 residues. V gave up 5 bases and J gave up 4 bases, with 8 bases separating them. Germline loops: CDR1 LGHDT, CDR2 YNNKEL (reference sequence). The CDR3 nucleotides read TGTGCCAGCAGCTTCACCCGCACCGGGGAGCTGTTTTTT. The encoded protein is CASSFTRTGELFF. Variable domain in full (rest from reference TRBV3-1 and TRBJ2-2): DTAVSQTPKYLVTQMGNDKSIKCEQNLGHDTMYWYKQDSKKFLKIMFSYNNKELIINETVPNRFSPKSPDKAHLNLHINSLELGDSAVYFCASSFTRTGELFFGEGSRLTVL.

This clonotype was found a few times. The gene calls are TRBV7-8 and TRBJ1-2; D may be TRBD1 (5 bases). V dropped 0 bases and J dropped 4 bases, with 12 bases sitting between them. Germline V gives CDR1 SGHVS, CDR2 FQNEAQ. The CDR3 runs to 15 residues. The CDR3 sequence is CASSLASQGVYGYTF. For the CDR3, the DNA is TGTGCCAGCAGCTTAGCGTCCCAGGGCGTCTATGGCTACACCTTC.

There are many counts of this clonotype. This chain connects TRBV27 to TRBJ2-1; 9 nucleotides align to TRBD2. Per the germline V gene, CDR1 is MNHEY and CDR2 is SMNVEV (reference sequence). There are 14 residues in the CDR3. Trimming took 6 bases from V and 9 from J; bases not matched to a gene: 9. The CDR3 bases are TGTGCCAGCAGCCCTGGGACTAGCCCCCGTGAGCAGTTCTTC. This encodes CASSPGTSPREQFF.

V gene TRBV6-5 combines with J gene TRBJ2-7; the D is unclear. The germline V and J ends were trimmed by 0 bases and 0 bases, with 9 bases remaining between them. This CDR3 has 15 amino acids. CDR1 is MNHEY and CDR2 is SVGAGI in the germline V gene. The chain's CDR3 is CASSYSWQASYEQYF. In DNA form, the CDR3 reads TGTGCCAGCAGTTACTCGTGGCAGGCCTCCTACGAGCAGTACTTC.

J is TRBJ1-1 and V is TRBV5-1, with D perhaps matching TRBD1 (6 bases). CDR3 length equals 16 residues. V lost 4 bases and J lost 6, with 22 bases in between. The germline V gene encodes CDR1 SGHRS and CDR2 YFSETQ. The CDR3 bases are TGCGCCAGCAGCCCAGGGGCGCTAGGTGTTTACTCTGAAGCTTTCTTT. This translates into CASSPGALGVYSEAFF.

This clonotype came up a few times. V is TRBV12-3 or TRBV12-4 and J is TRBJ1-1, with D possibly TRBD1 on 5 matching bases. The V gene lost 6 bases and the J gene lost 4 bases, with 12 bases spanning the gap. There are 13 residues in the CDR3. CDR3 DNA: TGTGCCAGCAGCCGAAACCAGGGCACTGAAGCTTTCTTT. As protein: CASSRNQGTEAFF.

This clonotype showed up many times. V is TRBV25-1 and J is TRBJ2-1, with D maybe TRBD1 (6 bases). Deletions cut 5 bases from V and 5 bases from J, with 13 bases between. Germline V gene data show CDR1 as MGHDK and CDR2 as SYGVNS. This CDR3 comprises 14 residues. This CDR3 is CASSRTGSHNEQFF. The DNA of the CDR3 is TGTGCCAGCAGTAGAACAGGGAGTCACAATGAGCAGTTCTTC.

This clonotype was seen only a few times. This chain joins TRBV24-1 and TRBJ1-5, with 8 bases aligning to TRBD1. The CDR3 spans 15 residues. In germline, CDR1 is KGHDR, CDR2 SFDVKD. The ends lost 2 bases at V and 2 bases at J; junction bases unmatched: 1. CDR3 in DNA: TGTGCCACCAGTGATTCACAGGGGGGCAATCAGCCCCAGCATTTT. Its translation: CATSDSQGGNQPQHF.

As for this clonotype: One end of the junction is discordant with germline, which a read error may explain. This chain links TRBV5-1 with TRBJ2-5; 8 bases are shared with TRBD1. The CDR3 sequence is 16 residues long. The V gene's germline CDR1 is SGHRS and CDR2 YFSETQ. CDR3 nucleotides: TGCGCCAGCACCTTGGCAGGGCAGGGGGCACGAGAGACCCAGTACTTC. It encodes CASTLAGQGARETQYF.

Note on this clonotype: This sequence may be a read error, since a much larger clone differs from it by one base. The chain uses TRBV29-1 and TRBJ1-2, with 7 bases fitting TRBD1. Germline CDR1 and CDR2: SQVTM and ANQGSEA. The CDR3 length is 12 residues. The DNA for the CDR3 is TGCAGCGGCACGACAGGGAACTATGGCCACACCTTC. Protein product: CSGTTGNYGHTF. The full variable domain, completed using reference TRBV29-1 and TRBJ1-2, is SAVISQKPSRDICQRGTSLTIQCQVDSQVTMMFWYRQQPGQSLTLIATANQGSEATYESGFVIDKFPISRPNLTFSTLTVSNMSPEDSSIYLCSGTTGNYGHTFGSGTRLTVV.

In its sample, this clonotype was seen a few times. The genes are TRBV19 and TRBJ2-7; 11 bases agree with TRBD1. Unmatched junction bases numbered 14, after V lost 9 bases and J lost 7 bases. The CDR3 runs 15 residues. CDR1 and CDR2 (germline): LNHDA, SQIVND (reference sequence). Here the CDR3 reads CASSKKGDRGSEQYF. CDR3 nucleotides: TGTGCCAGCAGCAAAAAGGGGGACAGGGGGAGTGAGCAGTACTTC.

This clonotype was recorded many times. V gene TRBV20-1 combines with J gene TRBJ2-1, with no clear D. Germline values: CDR1 DFQATT, CDR2 SNEGSKA (reference sequence). The CDR3 is 14 amino acids. The V and J ends lost 5 bases and 0 bases respectively, with 11 bases between them. The CDR3 sequence is CSAVAHNSYNEQFF. DNA for the CDR3: TGCAGTGCTGTGGCCCACAACTCCTACAATGAGCAGTTCTTC.